This T cell receptor beta chain stems from a study of OX40 agonist ivuxolimab in advanced cancers. Across the whole study: Earlier treatment with anti-PD-1, anti-PD-L1 or anti-CTLA-4 was permitted, and approximately 38% had received some. General study results and limits: CD8+ T cells averaged more expanded clones than CD4+.

With respect to this clone: Its specificity is unknown.

V was clipped by 2 bases and J by 4 bases; unmatched bases: 4. This CDR3 comprises 15 residues. Germline V gene data show CDR1 as SGHTA and CDR2 as FQGNSA. Measured with immunoSEQ multiplex PCR; TCRdb has only the in-frame clones, and not every one. The table includes 70,000 to 95,000 clones, about 91% detected once. The sequence was collected from an adult with an advanced solid tumor such as melanoma, head and neck, liver or kidney cancer. The starting material was CD4+ or CD8+ T cells sorted from blood, obtained in a trial of the OX40 agonist ivuxolimab. The gene calls are TRBV7-2 and TRBJ2-1; 8 bases are shared with TRBD2. CDR3 nucleotide sequence: TGTGCCAGCAGCTTAAAGGCGGGGGGATACAATGAGCAGTTCTTC. Translation: CASSLKAGGYNEQFF.